This T cell receptor beta chain comes out of a study of T-cell reconstitution after alpha-beta-depleted transplantation in children. Trimming left V 1 base short and J 1 base short, with 7 bases between. This CDR3 spans 14 amino acids. Unique molecular identifiers were used to barcode this TCRbeta library. TCRdb ran MiXCR on the PCR reads and lists one entry per CDR3 protein. The table shows some 300,000 distinct CDR3 sequences, with 10% to 13% occurring only once. The chain has TRBV12-3 or TRBV12-4 and TRBJ1-1, with D unresolved. This clonotype was sampled from a human donor who donated a stem cell graft to a child with acute lymphoblastic leukemia. Sequenced material: PBMCs from the stem cell graft donor, taken from the stem cell graft. The CDR3 sequence is CASSLVEGNTEAFF. CDR3 nucleotides: TGTGCCAGCAGTTTAGTGGAGGGGAACACTGAAGCTTTCTTT.